This record covers a single TCR beta chain. These data are taken from a study of T cells in Graves' hyperthyroidism and ophthalmopathy. Germline V gives CDR1 SEHNR, CDR2 FQNEAQ (reference sequence). The V end was cut by 1 base, the J end by 3 bases, with 22 bases between. The CDR3 is 18 residues long. From RNA transcripts, TCR beta CDR3 regions were amplified. First-round RT-PCR targeting the TCR CDR3 was performed with the HTBI primer set. From the multiplex PCR reads, TCRdb called clonotypes with MiXCR, one entry per CDR3 protein. The sample yields roughly 260,000 distinct CDR3 sequences, about 14% seen once.

The genes are TRBV7-9 and TRBJ2-7; D is possibly TRBD1 or TRBD2 (5 bases each). The sequence came from a woman between 40 and 55 years old with Graves' hyperthyroidism that later progressed to Graves' ophthalmopathy. Sequenced: blood. CDR3 amino acids: CASSLGGSPGLLRYEQYF. In DNA, the CDR3 is TGTGCCAGCAGCTTAGGGGGGTCTCCTGGGCTCCTACGCTACGAGCAGTACTTC.